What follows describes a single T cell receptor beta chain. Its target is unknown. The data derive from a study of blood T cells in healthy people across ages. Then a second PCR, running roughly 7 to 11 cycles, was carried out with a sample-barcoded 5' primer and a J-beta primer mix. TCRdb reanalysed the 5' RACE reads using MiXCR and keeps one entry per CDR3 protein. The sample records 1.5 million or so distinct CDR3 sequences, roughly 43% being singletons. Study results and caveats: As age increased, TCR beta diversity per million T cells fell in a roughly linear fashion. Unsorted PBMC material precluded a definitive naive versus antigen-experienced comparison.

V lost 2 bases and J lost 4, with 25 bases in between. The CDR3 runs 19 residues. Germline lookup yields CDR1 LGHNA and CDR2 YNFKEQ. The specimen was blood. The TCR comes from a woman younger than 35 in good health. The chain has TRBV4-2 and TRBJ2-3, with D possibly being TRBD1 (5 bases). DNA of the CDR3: TGTGCCAGCAGCCAACAAGAACCCCCTAGGGGCGTCTCCCCAGATACGCAGTATTTT. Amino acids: CASSQQEPPRGVSPDTQYF.